This TCR beta chain was profiled in a study of beta chain features in type 1 diabetes. Findings of the study overall: Researchers caution that PCR might favor shorter templates, equally among patients and controls. Patients with type 1 diabetes carried fewer insertions and had more deletions at their VDJ junctions.

In regard to this clone: The antigen is undetermined.

Expressed TCRB transcripts were sequenced because the entire RNA isolate underwent reverse transcription. Assay: immunoSEQ multiplex PCR; the TCRdb copy retains only in-frame clones and omits some. The repertoire holds 810,000 or so clones, with 15% to 20% as singletons. Heparinised blood was drawn once per donor, averaging roughly 120 mL. CDR1 SNHLY and CDR2 FYNNEI come from the germline V gene. The V gene lost 2 bases and the J gene lost 3 bases, with 22 bases spanning the gap. This CDR3 has 19 residues. The sample consisted of naive CD4+ T cells from blood. V and J are TRBV2 and TRBJ2-2, with D maybe TRBD2 (6 bases). This clonotype originated in a woman younger than 35 in good health. CDR3 nucleotides: TGTGCCAGCAGTGAAAACGGGCCCCGGGGCGCGGGATACACCGGGGAGCTGTTTTTT. Protein product: CASSENGPRGAGYTGELFF.